The 32 T cell receptor beta chains presented below share a single source sample, sequenced in a study of cytomegalovirus exposure and HLA in healthy donors. The PCR made use of 60 Vbeta and 13 Jbeta primers. The data were produced by immunoSEQ multiplex PCR, yet TCRdb's version contains in-frame clones alone and is incomplete. The sample consists of 160,000 or so clones, around three quarters of them appearing once. Sequencing input: PBMCs. These receptors were obtained from a woman between 35 and 50 years old in good health and CMV-seronegative.

The chain couples TRBV2 to TRBJ2-7; 7 bases align to TRBD1. The J segment lost 1 base and the V segment lost 3 bases, leaving 6 bases of the junction unmatched. This CDR3 contains 15 residues. Germline-derived CDR1 and CDR2 are SNHLY and FYNNEI. The CDR3 DNA follows: TGTGCCAGCAGTGAGGGGGACAGCGTTTCCTACGAGCAGTACTTC. Its protein is CASSEGDSVSYEQYF.

This chain connects TRBV19 to TRBJ2-5; 7 bases fit TRBD1. The germline CDR1 and CDR2 sequences are LNHDA and SQIVND (reference sequence). V lost 5 bases to trimming and J lost 5 bases; unmatched junction nucleotides: 8. The CDR3 totals 14 residues. This CDR3 is CASSVQGDGETQYF. In DNA, the CDR3 is TGTGCCAGTAGTGTCCAGGGGGACGGGGAGACCCAGTACTTC.

This chain uses TRBV19 with TRBJ2-7; D perhaps matches TRBD1 (6 bases). Germline V gene data show CDR1 as LNHDA and CDR2 as SQIVND (reference sequence). V was clipped by 3 bases and J by 6 bases, with 24 bases between them. The CDR3 covers 17 residues. This CDR3 is CASSIQGGHGPRSEQYF. CDR3 bases: TGTGCCAGTAGTATCCAAGGGGGACACGGACCTAGGAGCGAGCAGTACTTC.

The chain is built from TRBV6-1 and TRBJ1-4; a weak D match, TRBD1 (5 bases). Germline V gene lookup returns CDR1 MNHNS and CDR2 SASEGT. V was shortened by 3 bases and J by 8 bases, with 16 bases between the two germline ends. The CDR3 has 15 residues. CDR3 DNA sequence: TGTGCCAGCAGTGAGACGACAGCCGCTAGAGAAAAACTGTTTTTT. Encoded protein: CASSETTAAREKLFF.

In regard to this clone: The same CDR3 is also encoded by other DNA sequences in this sample. J is TRBJ1-5 and V is TRBV5-1, with D perhaps matching TRBD1 (6 bases). V shed 5 bases and J shed 3 bases, with 12 bases lying between them. The CDR3 totals 14 residues. Germline CDR1 reads SGHRS; CDR2 reads YFSETQ. The CDR3 here is CASSTGNFNQPQHF. The CDR3 DNA follows: TGCGCCAGCAGTACAGGGAATTTCAATCAGCCCCAGCATTTT.

This clone occurred a few times. The chain links TRBV7-9 to TRBJ1-1; D is unclear. V lost 1 base, J lost 3 bases, and 9 bases lay in between. This CDR3 contains 14 residues. The germline CDR1 and CDR2 sequences are SEHNR and FQNEAQ (reference sequence). The CDR3 region is CASSLVSSDTEAFF. The CDR3 DNA sequence: TGTGCCAGCAGCTTAGTTTCTTCGGACACTGAAGCTTTCTTT.

The chain is built from TRBV7-9 and TRBJ2-7, with D perhaps TRBD1 (6 bases). Trimming left V 4 bases short and J 10 bases short, with 14 bases between. Germline V gene sequence: CDR1 SEHNR, CDR2 FQNEAQ (reference sequence). This CDR3 comprises 12 residues. CDR3 coding DNA: TGTGCCAGCAGCTCTACTACAGGGTTTCAGTACTTC. It translates to CASSSTTGFQYF.

The J gene is TRBJ1-6, the V gene TRBV7-3; D not certain. V was shortened by 1 base and J by 7 bases, with 8 bases between the two germline ends. The CDR3 is 14 residues long. Germline assignment: CDR1 SGHTA and CDR2 FQGTGA. CDR3 nucleotides: TGTGCCAGCAGCTTAATAGAGGGAAATTCACCCCTCCACTTT. It yields the protein CASSLIEGNSPLHF.

This clone was recorded once. The chain combines TRBV10-2 with TRBJ2-1; 10 bases align to TRBD2. The CDR3 loop spans 15 amino acids. Germline CDR1 and CDR2: WSHSY and SAAADI. V lost 6 bases and J lost 7; bases outside the gene matches: 9. The CDR3, as DNA: TGCGCCAGCAGAAAGCGGGGGGGAAGGAGGAATGAGCAGTTCTTC. Its protein product is CASRKRGGRRNEQFF.

V usage is TRBV11-2 and J usage is TRBJ1-2; 7 bases agree with TRBD1. The germline V gene has CDR1 SGHAT and CDR2 FQNNGV. The CDR3 sequence is 14 residues long. Trimming cost V 3 bases and J 7 bases; bases outside gene matches: 8. The CDR3 DNA is TGTGCCAGCAGCTTGACAGGGTCAAGGGGTGGCTACACCTTC. Residues: CASSLTGSRGGYTF.

The sample holds a few counts of this clone. The rearrangement links TRBV13 to TRBJ1-1; 9 positions match TRBD1. V was pared by 5 bases and J by 5 bases, with 12 bases of the junction left unmatched. The CDR3 consists of 16 residues. The germline V gene has CDR1 PRHDT and CDR2 FYEKMQ (reference sequence). CDR3 in DNA: TGTGCCAGCAGCCCACAGGGGGCGGGGGGTTCGACTGAAGCTTTCTTT. It encodes CASSPQGAGGSTEAFF.

As DNA, the CDR3 is TGCGCCAGCAGCCAAGAGACAGGGACCAATCAGCCCCAGCATTTT. As protein: CASSQETGTNQPQHF. V usage is TRBV4-1 and J usage is TRBJ1-5; 7 bases match TRBD1. V lost 0 bases and J lost 3; bases outside the gene matches: 2. CDR1 is MGHRA and CDR2 is YSYEKL in the germline V gene. CDR3 size: 15 residues.

CDR3: CASLETVNTEAFF. The CDR3 DNA is TGTGCCAGCCTCGAGACAGTGAACACTGAAGCTTTCTTT. The chain carries TRBV6-5 and TRBJ1-1; perhaps TRBD1 as D (5 bases). The CDR3 sequence is 13 residues long. Per the germline V gene, CDR1 is MNHEY and CDR2 is SVGAGI. V was cut by 8 bases and J by 0 bases, with 10 bases left in between.

This clone was observed a single time. The rearrangement joins TRBV30 to TRBJ1-6; 9 bases align to TRBD1. Germline V gives CDR1 GTSNPN, CDR2 SVGIG (reference sequence). The CDR3 has 15 residues. Trimming removed 3 bases from V and 8 bases from J; junction bases left unmatched: 8. The CDR3 DNA sequence: TGTGCCTGGAGCCAGGACAGGGGAGCCTATTCACCCCTCCACTTT. Translating it yields CAWSQDRGAYSPLHF.

The chain carries TRBV13 and TRBJ2-2, with 11 nucleotides matching TRBD2. The V and J ends lost 5 bases and 7 bases, in that order; junction bases with no gene match: 9. The CDR3 extends over 16 amino acids. Germline CDR1 PRHDT, CDR2 FYEKMQ (reference sequence). The CDR3 spells CASSPPDSGGVGELFF. CDR3 bases: TGTGCCAGCAGCCCCCCCGATAGCGGGGGGGTCGGGGAGCTGTTTTTT.

This chain joins TRBV15 and TRBJ1-4, with D perhaps TRBD1 (5 bases). The germline CDR1 and CDR2 sequences are LNHNV and YYDKDF (reference sequence). The CDR3 spans 16 residues. Trimming took 0 bases from V and 0 from J, leaving 8 bases between them. Written as DNA, the CDR3 is TGTGCCACCAGCAGAGATCGGGGGGCAACTAATGAAAAACTGTTTTTT. Translation gives CATSRDRGATNEKLFF.

The rearrangement links TRBV6-1 to TRBJ2-5; 11 bases match TRBD1. The DNA end is more similar to TRBJ2-7, so the J call may be wrong. The CDR3 spans 15 residues. In germline, CDR1 is MNHNS, CDR2 SASEGT. The CDR3 spells CASKRPGQGGHEQYF. Here the CDR3 DNA reads TGTGCCAGCAAAAGACCGGGACAGGGGGGCCACGAGCAGTACTTC.

The chain couples TRBV28 to TRBJ1-2; D gene ambiguous. The CDR3 sequence is 12 residues long. With 8 bases removed from V and 4 bases from J, the gap between germline ends came to 11 bases. Germline V gives CDR1 MDHEN, CDR2 SYDVKM. The CDR3 loop is CASFSSLYGYTF. CDR3 nucleotides: TGTGCCAGCTTCTCTTCCCTCTATGGCTACACCTTC.

The rearrangement joins TRBV7-2 to TRBJ2-7, with D possibly TRBD2 on 5 matching bases. V lost 4 bases and J 2 bases, leaving 9 bases between the germline ends. The germline V gene has CDR1 SGHTA and CDR2 FQGNSA. The CDR3 totals 13 residues. CDR3 in amino acids: CASSSGMAYEQYF. As DNA, the CDR3 is TGTGCCAGCAGCTCCGGGATGGCCTACGAGCAGTACTTC.

This clone has a handful of counts. The V call is TRBV23-1, the J call TRBJ2-2, with 9 bases aligning to TRBD2. TRBV23-1 is sorted into the ORF group, with uncertain function. With 3 bases clipped from V and 3 bases from J, the junction kept 14 bases outside the gene matches. The CDR3 has 19 residues. The CDR3 nucleotides read TGCGCCAGCAGTCATCGACGGGCAGGGCGGGAGGGGTACACCGGGGAGCTGTTTTTT. Translated, it gives CASSHRRAGREGYTGELFF.

The chain links TRBV10-3 to TRBJ1-2; 7 bases agree with TRBD1. This CDR3 spans 15 amino acids. CDR1 is ENHRY and CDR2 is SYGVKD in the germline V gene. Trimming removed 3 bases from V and 8 bases from J; junction bases left unmatched: 12. CDR3 sequence reads: CAISDSDRDLGGYTF. The CDR3 coding sequence is TGTGCCATCAGTGACTCAGACAGGGACTTAGGAGGCTACACCTTC.

A single count supports this clone. The V and J genes are TRBV30 and TRBJ1-5; D may be TRBD1 (5 bases). Germline CDR1 reads GTSNPN; CDR2 reads SVGIG (reference sequence). V was shortened by 0 bases and J by 4 bases, with 7 bases between the two germline ends. CDR3 length equals 13 residues. The CDR3 DNA sequence: TGTGCCTGGAGTGTTAAGGGGAATCAGCCCCAGCATTTT. Translated, it gives CAWSVKGNQPQHF.

The V call is TRBV5-6, the J call TRBJ2-3; TRBD1 agrees at 8 bases. After removal of 0 bases from V and 6 bases from J, the junction contained 9 bases not matched to a gene. The CDR3 contains 16 residues. Germline V gives CDR1 SGHDT, CDR2 YYEEEE. CDR3 loop: CASSLVGRGPRDTQYF. Written as DNA, the CDR3 is TGTGCCAGCAGCTTGGTGGGCAGGGGGCCTCGGGATACGCAGTATTTT.

This clone was observed a few times. The gene calls are TRBV6-5 and TRBJ2-5; weak D call: TRBD1 (6 bases). Trimming pared 6 bases from V and 4 bases from J, leaving 12 bases between. Germline CDR1 and CDR2: MNHEY and SVGAGI. The CDR3 length is 13 residues. CDR3 DNA: TGTGCCAGCAGAGGGGGTGGGGGAGAGACCCAGTACTTC. Translation gives CASRGGGGETQYF.

This rearrangement joins TRBV19 to TRBJ1-2, with D possibly matching TRBD1 (6 bases). The CDR3 has 16 amino acids. With 0 bases removed from V and 4 bases from J, the gap between germline ends came to 15 bases. Germline V CDR1 and CDR2: LNHDA, SQIVND (reference sequence). The CDR3 reads CASSIDAGGTGYGYTF. CDR3 nucleotide sequence: TGTGCCAGTAGTATAGATGCTGGGGGCACGGGCTATGGCTACACCTTC.

The chain joins TRBV7-9 to TRBJ2-1, with 10 bases lining up with TRBD1. Germline values: CDR1 SEHNR, CDR2 FQNEAQ (reference sequence). The CDR3 has 16 amino acids. Trimming at V came to 4 bases and at J to 4 bases, leaving 7 bases not matched to a gene. CDR3 nucleotides: TGTGCCAGCAGCTCCACCGACAGGGGGCTTTACAATGAGCAGTTCTTC. This codes for CASSSTDRGLYNEQFF. Combining the CDR3 with reference TRBV7-9 and TRBJ2-1 gives the whole variable domain DTGVSQNPRHKITKRGQNVTFRCDPISEHNRLYWYRQTLGQGPEFLTYFQNEAQLEKSRLLSDRFSAERPKGSFSTLEIQRTEQGDSAMYLCASSSTDRGLYNEQFFGPGTRLTVL.

This clone was seen a few times. The CDR3 nucleotides are TGCGCCAGCAGCCAAGATCCTGGAGGTCCGACCGGGGAGCTGTTTTTT. This codes for CASSQDPGGPTGELFF. The chain joins TRBV4-1 to TRBJ2-2; the D gene is possibly TRBD2 (5 bases). V was clipped by 0 bases and J by 5 bases, with 13 bases between them. The CDR3 runs to 16 residues. From germline, CDR1 is MGHRA and CDR2 YSYEKL.

The genes are TRBV18 and TRBJ1-4; the match to TRBD1 covers 8 bases. There are 14 residues in the CDR3. Germline V lookup: CDR1 KGHSH, CDR2 LQKENI. V gave up 1 base and J gave up 6 bases; unmatched junction bases: 1. The DNA for the CDR3 is TGTGCCAGCTCACCACAGGGACAGGATGAAAAACTGTTTTTT. Amino acids: CASSPQGQDEKLFF.

The chain uses TRBV7-2 and TRBJ2-7; 7 bases match TRBD1. This CDR3 is 14 amino acids long. V shed 8 bases and J 0 bases; nucleotides not matched to a gene: 7. Germline V CDR1 and CDR2: SGHTA, FQGNSA. This CDR3 reads CASSTGAFSYEQYF. The CDR3 DNA sequence: TGTGCCAGCTCTACAGGGGCCTTCTCCTACGAGCAGTACTTC.

V gene TRBV20-1 combines with J gene TRBJ1-2; tentatively, D is TRBD1 (6 bases). This CDR3 region has 8 residues. V was trimmed by 6 bases and J by 14 bases, leaving 10 bases between them. CDR1 and CDR2 from the germline V gene are DFQATT and SNEGSKA (reference sequence). The DNA for the CDR3 is TGCAGTGCCCCCGACAGGACCTTC. It specifies CSAPDRTF.

The chain carries TRBV5-1 and TRBJ1-1; no reliable D call. Trimming took 5 bases from V and 4 from J, leaving 15 bases between them. Germline loops: CDR1 SGHRS, CDR2 YFSETQ. This CDR3 is built from 14 residues. CDR3 sequence reads: CASSPGAGSTEAFF. CDR3 nucleotide sequence: TGCGCCAGCAGTCCGGGAGCCGGGAGCACTGAAGCTTTCTTT.

This clone occurred a few times. This chain joins TRBV5-1 and TRBJ2-6; 8 bases line up with TRBD1. In germline, CDR1 is SGHRS, CDR2 YFSETQ. The V segment lost 0 bases and the J segment 3 bases; nucleotides outside the gene matches: 8. The CDR3 is made up of 18 amino acids. The DNA for the CDR3 is TGCGCCAGCAGCTTGGTCCCTCAGGGGGCGCGTGGGGCCAACGTCCTGACTTTC. Translation: CASSLVPQGARGANVLTF.